These T cell receptor beta chains were read from a single sample in a study of identical twins. TCRdb used MiXCR to reprocess the 5' RACE reads, holding one entry per CDR3 protein. The table includes 100,000 or so distinct CDR3 sequences, about 5.6% detected once. Sequencing was carried out using memory T cells sorted from blood. The receptors come from a woman aged 45-65 years in good health. Each CDR3 is given with its conserved first and last residue. D genes are given only for firm matches. Expanded clones are given a class, and other clones once, few, many or no size at all.

j_call d_call clone_size v_call cdr3_nt cdr3_aa
TRBJ2-3 . . TRBV6-1 TGTGCCAGCAGCGACGGGCGCTGGGTGGGAGGTAAAGCAGATACGCAGTATTTT CASSDGRWVGGKADTQYF
TRBJ2-5 TRBD2 many TRBV28 TGTGCCAGCAGTTCCCGGGAGGGAGAGACCCAGTACTTC CASSSREGETQYF
TRBJ2-2 TRBD2 . TRBV20-1 TGCAGTGCCTCCTCGAAGCGGGGGGGGGAGGAGCTGTTTTTT CSASSKRGGEELFF
TRBJ2-5 . many TRBV9 TGTGCCAGCAGCGTGAAGGGGGCGGGAGGCCAAGAGACCCAGTACTTC CASSVKGAGGQETQYF
TRBJ2-1 TRBD2 many TRBV20-1 TGCAGTGCTAAGCGAAGCGGGAGTTACAATGAGCAGTTCTTC CSAKRSGSYNEQFF
TRBJ2-2 TRBD2 few TRBV4-2 TGTGCCAGCAGCCAATTGCTAGCGGGAGGTGACACCGGGGAGCTGTTTTTT CASSQLLAGGDTGELFF
TRBJ2-1 TRBD1 . TRBV30 TGTGCCTGGGCCCCCGGGACAGTCATCTCCTACAATGAGCAGTTCTTC CAWAPGTVISYNEQFF
TRBJ2-3 TRBD1 many TRBV10-3 TGTGCCATCCGCCCGGGACAGGTCACAGATACGCAGTATTTT CAIRPGQVTDTQYF
TRBJ1-2 TRBD1 many TRBV5-1 TGCGCCAGCGGGACAGGACTTAACTATGGCTACACCTTC CASGTGLNYGYTF
TRBJ2-1 . many TRBV6-5 TGTGCCAGCAGTCCGAACCCCGGGACTCCGCAGTTCTTC CASSPNPGTPQFF
TRBJ1-2 . many TRBV12-3/TRBV12-4 TGTGCCAGCACCCACCGGAGGCTCGGTGGCTACACCTTC CASTHRRLGGYTF
TRBJ1-1 TRBD1 . TRBV2 TGTGCCAGCGGAATCAGGGGGGCTGAAGCTTTCTTT CASGIRGAEAFF
TRBJ2-2 TRBD2 . TRBV6-5 TGTGCCAGCATTGGCGGGAGGGAACTTACCGGGGAGCTGTTTTTT CASIGGRELTGELFF
TRBJ2-3 . . TRBV4-2 TGTGCCAGCAGCCGGGGGGCGCGGGATACGCAGTATTTT CASSRGARDTQYF
TRBJ2-7 TRBD2 few TRBV7-9 TGTGCCAGCAGCCCCCCGACTAGCGGGAGAATCTACGAGCAGTACTTC CASSPPTSGRIYEQYF
TRBJ2-2 TRBD1 few TRBV11-3 TGTGCCAGCAGCCCTGAGGACAGGGACACCGGGGAGCTGTTTTTT CASSPEDRDTGELFF
TRBJ2-2 TRBD2 once TRBV20-1 TGCAGTGCCCAGCCGGGGAGCGGGGGCACCGGGGGGCTGTTTTTT CSAQPGSGGTGGLFF
TRBJ2-2 . many TRBV19 TGTGCCAGTAGTCGGACATCGTACACCGGGGAGCTGTTTTTT CASSRTSYTGELFF